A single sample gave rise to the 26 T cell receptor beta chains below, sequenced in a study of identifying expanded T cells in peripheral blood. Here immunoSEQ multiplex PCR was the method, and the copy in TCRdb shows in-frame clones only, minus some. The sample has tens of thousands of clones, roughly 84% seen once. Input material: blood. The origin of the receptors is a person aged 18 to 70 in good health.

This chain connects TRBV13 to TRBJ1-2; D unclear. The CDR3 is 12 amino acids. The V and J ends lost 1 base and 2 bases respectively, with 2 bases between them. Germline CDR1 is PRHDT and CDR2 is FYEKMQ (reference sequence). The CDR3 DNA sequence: TGTGCCAGCAGCTTAGAAAACTATGGCTACACCTTC. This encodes CASSLENYGYTF.

The CDR3 reads CAISGGTSGIMEQYF. The CDR3 region has the DNA TGTGCCATCAGTGGGGGGACTAGCGGGATTATGGAGCAGTACTTC. The chain carries TRBV10-3 and TRBJ2-7, with 13 bases aligning to TRBD2. The V segment lost 4 bases and the J segment 7 bases; nucleotides outside the gene matches: 7. There are 15 residues in the CDR3. Germline V gives CDR1 ENHRY, CDR2 SYGVKD.

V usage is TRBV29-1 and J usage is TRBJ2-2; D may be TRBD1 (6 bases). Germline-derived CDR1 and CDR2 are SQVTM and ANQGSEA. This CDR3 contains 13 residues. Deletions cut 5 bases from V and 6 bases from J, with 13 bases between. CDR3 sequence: CSVNPQGSGELFF. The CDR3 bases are TGCAGCGTTAATCCTCAGGGGTCCGGGGAGCTGTTTTTT.

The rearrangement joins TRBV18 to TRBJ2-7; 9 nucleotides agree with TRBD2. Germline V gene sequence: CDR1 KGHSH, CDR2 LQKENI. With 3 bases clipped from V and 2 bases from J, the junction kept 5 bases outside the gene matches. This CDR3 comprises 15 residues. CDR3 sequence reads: CASSPPVAGAYEQYF. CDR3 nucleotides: TGTGCCAGCTCACCCCCAGTAGCGGGAGCCTACGAGCAGTACTTC.

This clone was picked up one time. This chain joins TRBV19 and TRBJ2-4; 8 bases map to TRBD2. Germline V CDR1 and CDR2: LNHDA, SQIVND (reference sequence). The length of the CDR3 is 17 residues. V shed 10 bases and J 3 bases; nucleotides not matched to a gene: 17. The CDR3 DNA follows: TGTGCCACCACTACTAGCGGCATGACTAGGGGCAAAAACATTCAGTACTTC. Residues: CATTTSGMTRGKNIQYF.

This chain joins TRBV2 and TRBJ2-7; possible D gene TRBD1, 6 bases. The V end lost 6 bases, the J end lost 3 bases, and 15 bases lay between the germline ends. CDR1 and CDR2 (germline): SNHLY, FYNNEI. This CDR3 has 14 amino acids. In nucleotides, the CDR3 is TGTGCCAGCAGACTGCAGGGGTCTAGCTACGAGCAGTACTTC. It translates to CASRLQGSSYEQYF.

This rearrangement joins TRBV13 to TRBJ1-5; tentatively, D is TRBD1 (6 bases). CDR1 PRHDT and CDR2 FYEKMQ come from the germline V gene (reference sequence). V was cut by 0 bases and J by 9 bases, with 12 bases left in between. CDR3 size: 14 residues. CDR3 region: CASSLGQGTLPQHF. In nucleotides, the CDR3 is TGTGCCAGCAGCTTAGGGCAGGGGACCCTGCCCCAGCATTTT.

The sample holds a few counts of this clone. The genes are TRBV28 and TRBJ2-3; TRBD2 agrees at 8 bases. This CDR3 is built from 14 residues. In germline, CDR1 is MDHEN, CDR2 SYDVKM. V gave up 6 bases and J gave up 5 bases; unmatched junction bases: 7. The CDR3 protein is CASSLPGGVDTQYF. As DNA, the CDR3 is TGTGCCAGCAGCCTACCGGGGGGGGTAGATACGCAGTATTTT.

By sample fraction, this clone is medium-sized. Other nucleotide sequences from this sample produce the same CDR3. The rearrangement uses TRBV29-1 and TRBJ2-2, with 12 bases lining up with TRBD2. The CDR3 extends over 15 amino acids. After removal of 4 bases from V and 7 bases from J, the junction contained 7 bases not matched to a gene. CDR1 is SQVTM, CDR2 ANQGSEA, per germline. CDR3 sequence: CSVGTSGKGSGELFF. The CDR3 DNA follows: TGCAGCGTTGGGACTAGCGGGAAAGGTAGCGGGGAGCTGTTTTTT.

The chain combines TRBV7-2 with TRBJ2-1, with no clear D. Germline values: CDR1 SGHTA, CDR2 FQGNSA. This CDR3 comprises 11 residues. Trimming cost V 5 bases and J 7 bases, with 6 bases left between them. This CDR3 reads CASSQKNEQFF. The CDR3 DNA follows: TGTGCCAGCAGCCAAAAGAATGAGCAGTTCTTC.

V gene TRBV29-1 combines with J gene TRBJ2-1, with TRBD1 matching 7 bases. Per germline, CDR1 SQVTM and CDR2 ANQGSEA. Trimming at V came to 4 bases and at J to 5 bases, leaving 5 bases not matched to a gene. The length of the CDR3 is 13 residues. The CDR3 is CSVASGGNNEQFF. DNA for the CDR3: TGCAGCGTTGCTTCAGGGGGAAACAATGAGCAGTTCTTC.

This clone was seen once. CDR3 amino acids: CASSLGQGALNEQFF. DNA for the CDR3: TGTGCCAGCAGCTTGGGACAGGGGGCCTTAAATGAGCAGTTCTTC. This chain links TRBV7-2 with TRBJ2-1, with 12 nucleotides matching TRBD1. Germline trimming cut 3 bases from V and 7 bases from J; bases unmatched to any gene: 4. CDR3 length: 15 amino acids. CDR1 and CDR2 (germline): SGHTA, FQGNSA.

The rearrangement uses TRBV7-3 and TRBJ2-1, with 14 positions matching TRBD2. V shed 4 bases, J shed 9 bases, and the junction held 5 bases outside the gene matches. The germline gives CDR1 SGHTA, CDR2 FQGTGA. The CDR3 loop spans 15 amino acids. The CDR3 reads CASSWGLAGDAEQFF. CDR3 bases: TGTGCCAGCAGCTGGGGACTAGCGGGAGACGCTGAGCAGTTCTTC.

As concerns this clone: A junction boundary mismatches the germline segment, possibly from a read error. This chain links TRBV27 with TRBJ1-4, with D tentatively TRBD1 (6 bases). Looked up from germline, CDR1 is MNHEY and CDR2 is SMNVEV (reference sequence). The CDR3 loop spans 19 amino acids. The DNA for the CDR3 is TGTGCCAGCAGTGTATCCCCGGGGCAGGGGACCCCAACTAATGAAAAACTGTTTTTT. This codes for CASSVSPGQGTPTNEKLFF.

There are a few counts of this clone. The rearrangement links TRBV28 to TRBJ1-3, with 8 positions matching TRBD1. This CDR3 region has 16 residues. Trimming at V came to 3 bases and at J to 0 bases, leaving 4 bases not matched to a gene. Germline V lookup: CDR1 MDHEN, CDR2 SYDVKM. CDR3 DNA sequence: TGTGCCAGCAGTTTGGCAGGGGGCTCCTCTGGAAACACCATATATTTT. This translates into CASSLAGGSSGNTIYF. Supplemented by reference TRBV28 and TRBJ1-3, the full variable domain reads DVKVTQSSRYLVKRTGEKVFLECVQDMDHENMFWYRQDPGLGLRLIYFSYDVKMKEKGDIPEGYSVSREKKERFSLILESASTNQTSMYLCASSLAGGSSGNTIYFGEGSWLTVV.

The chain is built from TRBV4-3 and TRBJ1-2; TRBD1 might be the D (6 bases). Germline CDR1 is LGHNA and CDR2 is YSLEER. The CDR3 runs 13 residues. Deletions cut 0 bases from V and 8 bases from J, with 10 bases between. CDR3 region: CASSQDRGAGYTF. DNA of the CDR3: TGCGCCAGCAGCCAAGATCGGGGGGCGGGCTACACCTTC.

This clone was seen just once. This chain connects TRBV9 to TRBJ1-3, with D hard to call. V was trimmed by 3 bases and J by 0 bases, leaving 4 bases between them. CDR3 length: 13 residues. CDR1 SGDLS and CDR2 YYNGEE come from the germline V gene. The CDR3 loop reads CASSENSGNTIYF. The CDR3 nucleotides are TGTGCCAGCAGCGAGAACTCTGGAAACACCATATATTTT.

The CDR3 spells CASSPGGSNYGYTF. The CDR3 bases are TGTGCCAGCAGCCCAGGGGGCAGTAACTATGGCTACACCTTC. The chain has TRBV7-9 and TRBJ1-2, with 8 bases matching TRBD1. The germline gives CDR1 SEHNR, CDR2 FQNEAQ (reference sequence). Trimming cost V 5 bases and J 1 base; bases outside gene matches: 3. The CDR3 is 14 residues long.

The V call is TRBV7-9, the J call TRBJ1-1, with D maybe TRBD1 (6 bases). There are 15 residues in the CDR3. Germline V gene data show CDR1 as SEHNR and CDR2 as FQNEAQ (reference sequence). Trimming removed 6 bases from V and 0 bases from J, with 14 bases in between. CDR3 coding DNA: TGTGCCAGCAGTCTCTTGGACAGCTTGAACACTGAAGCTTTCTTT. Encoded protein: CASSLLDSLNTEAFF. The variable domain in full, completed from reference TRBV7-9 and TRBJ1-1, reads DTGVSQNPRHKITKRGQNVTFRCDPISEHNRLYWYRQTLGQGPEFLTYFQNEAQLEKSRLLSDRFSAERPKGSFSTLEIQRTEQGDSAMYLCASSLLDSLNTEAFFGQGTRLTVV.

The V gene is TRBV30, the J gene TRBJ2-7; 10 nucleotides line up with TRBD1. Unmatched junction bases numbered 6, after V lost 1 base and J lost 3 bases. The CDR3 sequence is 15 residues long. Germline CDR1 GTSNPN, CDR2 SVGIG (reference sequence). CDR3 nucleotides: TGTGCCTGGAGTGACACGGGGACAGGGGACTACGAGCAGTACTTC. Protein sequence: CAWSDTGTGDYEQYF.

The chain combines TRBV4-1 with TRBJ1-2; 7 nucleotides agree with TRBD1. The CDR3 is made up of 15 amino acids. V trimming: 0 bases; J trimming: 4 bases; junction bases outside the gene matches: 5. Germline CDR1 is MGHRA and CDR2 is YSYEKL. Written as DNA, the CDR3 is TGCGCCAGCAGCCAAGAGGGTGCAGGGGGCTATGGCTACACCTTC. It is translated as CASSQEGAGGYGYTF.

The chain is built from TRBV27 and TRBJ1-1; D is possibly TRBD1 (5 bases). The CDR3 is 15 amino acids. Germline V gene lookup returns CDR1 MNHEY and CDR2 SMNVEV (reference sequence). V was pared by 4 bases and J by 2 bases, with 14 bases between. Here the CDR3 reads CASSSSGRGNTEAFF. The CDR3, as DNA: TGTGCCAGCAGTTCCTCGGGGAGGGGAAACACTGAAGCTTTCTTT.

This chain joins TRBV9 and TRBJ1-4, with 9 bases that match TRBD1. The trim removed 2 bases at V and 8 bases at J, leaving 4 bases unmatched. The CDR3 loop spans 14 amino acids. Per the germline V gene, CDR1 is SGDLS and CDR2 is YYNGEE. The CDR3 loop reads CASSVTGGLEKLFF. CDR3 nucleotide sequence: TGTGCCAGCAGCGTGACAGGGGGTTTAGAAAAACTGTTTTTT.

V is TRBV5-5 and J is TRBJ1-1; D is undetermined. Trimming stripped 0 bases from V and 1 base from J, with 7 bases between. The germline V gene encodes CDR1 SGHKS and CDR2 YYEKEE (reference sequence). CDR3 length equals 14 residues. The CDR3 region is CASSLVGQNTEAFF. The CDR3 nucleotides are TGTGCCAGCAGCTTGGTGGGTCAGAACACTGAAGCTTTCTTT.

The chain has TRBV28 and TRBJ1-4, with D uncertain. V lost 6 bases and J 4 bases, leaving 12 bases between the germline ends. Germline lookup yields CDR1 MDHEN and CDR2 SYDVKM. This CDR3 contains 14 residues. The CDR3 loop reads CASSNVADNEKLFF. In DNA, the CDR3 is TGTGCCAGCAGCAACGTAGCAGATAATGAAAAACTGTTTTTT.

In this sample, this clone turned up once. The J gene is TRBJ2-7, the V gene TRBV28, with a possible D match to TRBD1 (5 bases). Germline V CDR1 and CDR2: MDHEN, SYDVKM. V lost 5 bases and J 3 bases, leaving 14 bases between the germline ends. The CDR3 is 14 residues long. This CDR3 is CASSSTGELYEQYF. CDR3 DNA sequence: TGTGCCAGCAGTAGCACAGGAGAACTCTACGAGCAGTACTTC. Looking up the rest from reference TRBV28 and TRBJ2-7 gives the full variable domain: DVKVTQSSRYLVKRTGEKVFLECVQDMDHENMFWYRQDPGLGLRLIYFSYDVKMKEKGDIPEGYSVSREKKERFSLILESASTNQTSMYLCASSSTGELYEQYFGPGTRLTVT.